This TCR beta chain appears in the sequencing data of a study of cytomegalovirus exposure and HLA in healthy donors. Study-level points and caveats: The authors reported that TCR beta sequences could predict HLA-A and HLA-B alleles. These predictions were accurate for most subjects in the first cohort.

In regard to this clone: No antigen is known for it.

PCR employed 60 Vbeta and 13 Jbeta primers. TCRdb's table, derived via immunoSEQ multiplex PCR, lists solely in-frame clones and lacks some. The sample gives about 140,000 clones, approximately 80% of which show up once; approximately 2.5% is in the top ten. The junction had 6 bases not matched to a gene; V was cut back by 4 bases and J by 6 bases. Germline V CDR1 and CDR2: WNHNN, SYGVQD (reference sequence). CDR3 length: 15 residues. Healthy bone marrow donors supplied every sample. V is TRBV10-1 and J is TRBJ2-7, with TRBD2 matching over 13 bases. Specimen: PBMCs. This receptor was obtained from a man aged 45 to 65 in good health and CMV-seronegative. The CDR3 loop is CASSGFGLAGAEQYF. The CDR3, as DNA: TGCGCCAGCAGTGGCTTCGGACTAGCGGGAGCCGAGCAGTACTTC.